Described below is a single T cell receptor (beta chain) sequence and its context. Its specificity is unknown. Investigators reverse transcribed all isolated RNA, so they sequenced expressed TCRB transcripts. Repertoires were generated with immunoSEQ multiplex PCR, while TCRdb's copy carries only in-frame clones and drops some. The data show about 330,000 clones, 9.5% to 12% seen once. The data derive from a study of beta chain features in type 1 diabetes. In the study overall: The study found patients and healthy donors alike in age, gender and cell yields. The study's findings and limits: Type 1 diabetes patients showed a moderate but significant shortening of TCRB CDR3s in all four CD4+ subsets.

From germline, CDR1 is DFQATT and CDR2 SNEGSKA (reference sequence). The CDR3 consists of 11 residues. The authors obtained over 95% purity in all sorted populations. Source material: naive CD4+ T cells from blood. The TCR was taken from a woman in her 30s in good health. The chain is built from TRBV20-1 and TRBJ2-1, with D perhaps matching TRBD1 (5 bases). The CDR3 DNA follows: TGCAGCCAAGGGGTTAACAATGAGCAGTTCTTC. This codes for CSQGVNNEQFF.